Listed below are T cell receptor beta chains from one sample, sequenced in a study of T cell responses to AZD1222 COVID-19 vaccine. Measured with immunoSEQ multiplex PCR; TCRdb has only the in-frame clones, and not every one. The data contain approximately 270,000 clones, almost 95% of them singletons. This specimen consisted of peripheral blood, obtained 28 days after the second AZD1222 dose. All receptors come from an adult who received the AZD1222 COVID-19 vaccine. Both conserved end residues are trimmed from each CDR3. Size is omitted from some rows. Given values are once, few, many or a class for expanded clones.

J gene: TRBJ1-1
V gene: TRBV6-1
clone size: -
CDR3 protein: ASSENVGMRTEAF

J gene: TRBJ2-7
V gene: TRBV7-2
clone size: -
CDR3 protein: ASSLASGSYEQY

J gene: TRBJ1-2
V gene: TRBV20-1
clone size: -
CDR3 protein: SAYDPPFYT

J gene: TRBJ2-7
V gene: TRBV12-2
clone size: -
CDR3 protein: ASRLRHLTSYEQY

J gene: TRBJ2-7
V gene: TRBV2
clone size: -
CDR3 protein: ASSGQVDYEQY

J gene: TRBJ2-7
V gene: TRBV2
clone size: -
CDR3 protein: APGGQGSGEQY

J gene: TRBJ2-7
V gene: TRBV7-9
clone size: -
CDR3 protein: ASSFRDEQY

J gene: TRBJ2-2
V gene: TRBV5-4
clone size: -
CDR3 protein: ASSLISQTRAGELF

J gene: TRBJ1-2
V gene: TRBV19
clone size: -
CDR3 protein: ASAWFGYGYT

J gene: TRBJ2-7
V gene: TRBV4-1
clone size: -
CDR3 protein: ASSQDNNGYEQY

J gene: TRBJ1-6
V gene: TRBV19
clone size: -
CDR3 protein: ASSTDRGLGNSPLH

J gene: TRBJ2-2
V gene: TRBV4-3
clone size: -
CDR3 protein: ASSQDLGSPSSGELF

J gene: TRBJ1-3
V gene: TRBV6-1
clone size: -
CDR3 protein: ASSDPGRGNTIY

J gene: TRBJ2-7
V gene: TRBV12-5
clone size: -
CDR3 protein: ARPGHLVASYEQY

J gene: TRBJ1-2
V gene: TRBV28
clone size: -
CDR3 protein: ASSLPTGQARYGYT

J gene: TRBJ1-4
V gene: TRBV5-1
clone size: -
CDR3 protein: ASSLGRSNEKLF

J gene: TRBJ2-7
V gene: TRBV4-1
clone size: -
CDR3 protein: ASSLNYWDYEQY

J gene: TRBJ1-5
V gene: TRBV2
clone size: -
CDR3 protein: ASSGDSNQPQH

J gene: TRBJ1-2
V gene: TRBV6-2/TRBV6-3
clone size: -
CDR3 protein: ASSSNSGGGYT

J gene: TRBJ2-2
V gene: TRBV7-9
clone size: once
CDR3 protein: ASSPGRANTGELF

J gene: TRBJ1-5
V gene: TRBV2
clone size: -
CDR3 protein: ASSGTGGRQPQH

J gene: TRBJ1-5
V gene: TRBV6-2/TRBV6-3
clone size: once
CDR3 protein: ASSSRTQGPQH

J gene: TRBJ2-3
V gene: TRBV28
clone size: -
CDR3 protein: ASSLEPSGKGVGDTQY

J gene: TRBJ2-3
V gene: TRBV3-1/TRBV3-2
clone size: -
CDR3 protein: ASSQSYRRTDTQY

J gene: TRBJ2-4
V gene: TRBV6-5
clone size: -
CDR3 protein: ASSYSGERAKNIQY

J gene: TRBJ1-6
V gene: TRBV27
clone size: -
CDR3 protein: ASTLGGRGSSPLH

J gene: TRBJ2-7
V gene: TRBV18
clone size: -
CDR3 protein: ASSRGAGTYEQY

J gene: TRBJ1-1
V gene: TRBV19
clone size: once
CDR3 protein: ASTSGTANTEAF

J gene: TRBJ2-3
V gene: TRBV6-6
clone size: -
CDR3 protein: ASSYRRTSTDTQY

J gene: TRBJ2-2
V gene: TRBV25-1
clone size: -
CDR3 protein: ASSELGLDAGELF

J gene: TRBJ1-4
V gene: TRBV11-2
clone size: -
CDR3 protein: ASSRPQGAMGKLF

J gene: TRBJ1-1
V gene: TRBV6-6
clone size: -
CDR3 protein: ASSPGTGTENTEAF

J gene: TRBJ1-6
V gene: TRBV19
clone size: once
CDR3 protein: ASREQGGWNSPLH

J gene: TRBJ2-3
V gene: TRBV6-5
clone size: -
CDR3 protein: ASSYTGLSTDTQY

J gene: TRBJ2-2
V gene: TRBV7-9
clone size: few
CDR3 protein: ASSFKGANTGELF

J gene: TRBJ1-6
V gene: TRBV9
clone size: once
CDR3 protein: ASSALGTGGSNSPLH

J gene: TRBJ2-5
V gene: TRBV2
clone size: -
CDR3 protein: ASNRGEGHQY

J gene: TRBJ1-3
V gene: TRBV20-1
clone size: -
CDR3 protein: SASPGRGNTIY

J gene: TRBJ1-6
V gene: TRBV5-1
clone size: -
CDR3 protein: ASSLGQGQRPLH

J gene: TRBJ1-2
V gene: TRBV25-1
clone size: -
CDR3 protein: ASSDQAGYGYT

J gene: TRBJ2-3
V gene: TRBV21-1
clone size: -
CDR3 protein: ASSPQEVACTDTQY

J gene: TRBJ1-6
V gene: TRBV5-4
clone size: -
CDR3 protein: ASSLGPRTVYNSPLH

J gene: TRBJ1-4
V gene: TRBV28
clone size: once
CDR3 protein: ASTIQGRATNEKLF

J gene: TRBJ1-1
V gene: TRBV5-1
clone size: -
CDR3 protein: ASSVTGTRTEAF

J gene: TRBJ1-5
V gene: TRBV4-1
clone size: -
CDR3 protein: ASSQDQGQAYQPQH

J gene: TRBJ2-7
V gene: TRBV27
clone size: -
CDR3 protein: ATQEVGRVSYEQY

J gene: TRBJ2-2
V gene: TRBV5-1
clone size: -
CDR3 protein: ASSLGGGRTGELF

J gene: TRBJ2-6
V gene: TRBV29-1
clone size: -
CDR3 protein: SILDRWSFSGANVLT

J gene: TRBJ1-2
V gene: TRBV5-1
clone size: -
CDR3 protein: ASSPSGADYGYT

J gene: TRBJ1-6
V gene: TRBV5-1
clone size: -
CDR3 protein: ASSYGQKNSPLH

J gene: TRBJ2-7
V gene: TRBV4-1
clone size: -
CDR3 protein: ASSHPPGQGFYEQY

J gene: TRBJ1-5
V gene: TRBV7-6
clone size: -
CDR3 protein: ASSVYRNQPQH

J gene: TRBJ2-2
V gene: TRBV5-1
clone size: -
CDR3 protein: ASSLPTSGGAGELF

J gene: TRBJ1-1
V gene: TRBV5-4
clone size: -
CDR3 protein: ASSPQGSPEAF

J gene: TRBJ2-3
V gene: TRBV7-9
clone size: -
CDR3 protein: ASRSGGLGPDTQY

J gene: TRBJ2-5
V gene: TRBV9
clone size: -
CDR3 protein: ASSEDRGRETQY

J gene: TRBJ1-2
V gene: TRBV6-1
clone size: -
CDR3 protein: ASSEAGGYT

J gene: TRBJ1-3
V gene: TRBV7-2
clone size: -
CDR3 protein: ASSSSHRASGNTIY